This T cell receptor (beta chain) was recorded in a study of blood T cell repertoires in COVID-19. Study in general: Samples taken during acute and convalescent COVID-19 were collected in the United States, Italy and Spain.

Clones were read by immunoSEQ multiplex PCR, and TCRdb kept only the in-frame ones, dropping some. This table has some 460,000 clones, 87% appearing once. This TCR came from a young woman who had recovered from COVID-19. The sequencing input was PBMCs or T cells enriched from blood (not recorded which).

CDR3 in amino acids: CATSRVLGAGNTIYF. In DNA, the CDR3 is TGTGCCACCAGCAGAGTCCTAGGCGCTGGAAACACCATATATTTT. The gene calls are TRBV15 and TRBJ1-3; D is uncertain. The germline V gene has CDR1 LNHNV and CDR2 YYDKDF (reference sequence). The CDR3 runs 15 residues. V was trimmed by 1 base and J by 2 bases, leaving 9 bases between them.